The clone carrying this TCR beta chain has ten or more counts. Its specificity is unknown. The CDR3 goes on 3 residues after the read ends, and that part is filled in from the germline J gene. This sample is drawn from a study of T cell clonality in common variable immunodeficiency. General study points: Authors noted CVID clonality's cause needs subpopulation repertoire sequencing. Reportedly, TCR beta sequences from common variable immunodeficiency showed fewer deletions and N-nucleotide insertions.

This CDR3 has 13 residues. V lost 2 bases and J 2 bases, leaving 8 bases between the germline ends. Germline V gene sequence: CDR1 SQVTM, CDR2 ANQGSEA. Control and CVID samples contributed equal amounts of genomic DNA. Profiled with immunoSEQ multiplex PCR; TCRdb holds only in-frame clones, not every one. The table lists more than 35,000 clones, with no singletons. Heparinized whole blood, roughly 5 to 9 ml, came from each donor. The V and J genes are TRBV29-1 and TRBJ2-3; weak D call: TRBD1 (6 bases). The receptor was isolated from a person between 18 and 75 years old in good health. The sequenced sample consisted of peripheral blood mononuclear cells. The CDR3 is CSVEQGITDTQYF. Partial CDR3 DNA: TGCAGCGTTGAACAGGGGATCACAGATACG.